A few counts support the clone carrying this T cell receptor beta chain. This sample was taken from a study of beta chain features in type 1 diabetes. Turning to the study itself: The study found patients and healthy donors alike in age, gender and cell yields.

Germline CDR1 is MGHDK and CDR2 is SYGVNS. Losses at the gene ends were 5 bases for V and 1 base for J; bases not matched to a gene: 10. The CDR3 is 18 residues long. Investigators reverse transcribed all isolated RNA, so they sequenced expressed TCRB transcripts. Some clones are missing from TCRdb's copy, which holds only in-frame ones; the method was immunoSEQ multiplex PCR. Of roughly 150,000 clones listed, approximately 10% were seen once; the top ten hold over 2%. The material sequenced was central memory CD4+ T cells from blood. This TCR was recovered from a man aged 18-30 years in good health. The gene calls are TRBV25-1 and TRBJ2-6; 8 nucleotides line up with TRBD2. The CDR3 here is CASSTILAGASGANVLTF. In DNA, the CDR3 is TGTGCCAGCAGTACCATCCTAGCGGGCGCTTCTGGGGCCAACGTCCTGACTTTC.